These 18 T cell receptor beta chains came from one sample sequenced in a study of high-grade serous ovarian cancer treatment subgroups. The tumor samples were collected prior to definitive surgery or chemotherapy. Data came from immunoSEQ multiplex PCR; TCRdb stores just in-frame clones and leaves some out. In the table there are around 27,000 clones, around 84% of which are singletons. Input material: tumor tissue. All receptors derive from a human donor with high-grade serous ovarian cancer.

This clone was counted a few times. The chain is built from TRBV9 and TRBJ2-7, with 10 bases lining up with TRBD1. CDR3 length: 15 residues. Trimming cost V 2 bases and J 5 bases; bases outside gene matches: 7. The germline CDR1 and CDR2 sequences are SGDLS and YYNGEE. The CDR3 nucleotides read TGTGCCAGCAGCGTCACCGGGACAGGGGCCGACGAGCAGTACTTC. It codes for CASSVTGTGADEQYF.

The count of this clone is one. V usage is TRBV30 and J usage is TRBJ2-7; tentatively, D is TRBD2 (5 bases). Between the trimmed V and J ends, which lost 5 bases and 3 bases, there was a span of 5 bases. Germline values: CDR1 GTSNPN, CDR2 SVGIG (reference sequence). CDR3 length: 10 residues. The CDR3 spells CAWGLYEQYF. CDR3 nucleotides: TGTGCCTGGGGACTCTACGAGCAGTACTTC.

The rearrangement uses TRBV5-4 and TRBJ1-4; D may be TRBD1 (6 bases). V was cut by 6 bases and J by 8 bases, with 20 bases left in between. The CDR3 is 15 residues long. Per germline, CDR1 SGHNT and CDR2 YYREEE (reference sequence). CDR3 sequence reads: CASTMRGVGEEKLFF. The CDR3 DNA reads TGTGCCAGCACCATGAGGGGGGTGGGCGAAGAAAAACTGTTTTTT.

This chain links TRBV27 with TRBJ1-1; D is ambiguous. From germline, CDR1 is MNHEY and CDR2 SMNVEV (reference sequence). The CDR3 has 14 residues. V lost 6 bases, J lost 5 bases, and 16 bases lay in between. In nucleotides, the CDR3 is TGTGCCAGCAGCATCTTGGGGATTAGTACTGAAGCTTTCTTT. Amino acid sequence: CASSILGISTEAFF.

The chain employs TRBV5-4 and TRBJ2-2; tentative D call: TRBD1 (5 bases). V lost 4 bases and J lost 1, with 14 bases in between. Germline CDR1 reads SGHNT; CDR2 reads YYREEE (reference sequence). This CDR3 contains 16 residues. CDR3 loop: CASSRLGQGNTGELFF. The CDR3, as DNA: TGTGCCAGCAGCCGACTTGGCCAGGGGAACACCGGGGAGCTGTTTTTT.

This clone has a handful of counts. The J gene is TRBJ1-5, the V gene TRBV27, with D unclear. Germline V gene sequence: CDR1 MNHEY, CDR2 SMNVEV (reference sequence). CDR3 length: 13 residues. Between the trimmed V and J ends, which lost 4 bases and 5 bases, there was a span of 9 bases. CDR3: CASSWAEDQPQHF. The CDR3 nucleotides read TGTGCCAGCAGTTGGGCAGAGGATCAGCCCCAGCATTTT.

This clone was seen just once. The J gene is TRBJ2-3, the V gene TRBV19, with D tentatively TRBD1 or TRBD2 (5 bases each). V lost 1 base, J lost 3 bases, and 14 bases lay in between. The CDR3 runs to 16 residues. Germline V gives CDR1 LNHDA, CDR2 SQIVND (reference sequence). CDR3 bases: TGTGCCAGTAGTATAGCCCCAGGGAGTGGAACAGATACGCAGTATTTT. Translation gives CASSIAPGSGTDTQYF.

This chain uses TRBV28 with TRBJ1-2, with D tentatively TRBD1 (6 bases). The V and J ends lost 5 bases and 4 bases respectively, with 14 bases between them. Germline V gene lookup returns CDR1 MDHEN and CDR2 SYDVKM. This CDR3 is 14 amino acids long. The CDR3 spells CASSLTGTPYGYTF. CDR3 nucleotides: TGTGCCAGCAGTCTCACCGGGACACCCTATGGCTACACCTTC.

The V call is TRBV5-6, the J call TRBJ2-7, with D perhaps matching TRBD1 (5 bases). The CDR3 totals 13 residues. CDR1 is SGHDT, CDR2 YYEEEE, per germline. Deletions cut 0 bases from V and 1 base from J, with 5 bases between. The CDR3 reads CASSLEGSYEQYF. The CDR3, as DNA: TGTGCCAGCAGCTTGGAGGGGTCCTACGAGCAGTACTTC.

This clone was seen a handful of times. The genes are TRBV10-1 and TRBJ1-1, with D unclear. V shed 3 bases and J shed 7 bases, with 6 bases lying between them. Germline assignment: CDR1 WNHNN and CDR2 SYGVQD (reference sequence). The CDR3 has 11 residues. This CDR3 is CASSDEGEAFF. CDR3 in DNA: TGCGCCAGCAGTGATGAGGGTGAAGCTTTCTTT.

V and J are TRBV6-5 and TRBJ2-5; 12 positions agree with TRBD1. J was trimmed by 4 bases and V by 0 bases; bases with no gene match: 3. CDR3 length: 16 amino acids. Germline V gives CDR1 MNHEY, CDR2 SVGAGI. The CDR3 loop reads CASSYSGTGGAETQYF. CDR3 coding DNA: TGTGCCAGCAGTTACTCCGGGACAGGGGGCGCAGAGACCCAGTACTTC.

This sequence joins TRBV7-3 and TRBJ2-1; D not resolved. Per germline, CDR1 SGHTA and CDR2 FQGTGA. This CDR3 is 14 amino acids long. The V end was cut by 5 bases, the J end by 0 bases, with 8 bases between. The CDR3 region has the DNA TGTGCCAGCAGCCTTCTGAGCTCCTACAATGAGCAGTTCTTC. Translating gives CASSLLSSYNEQFF.

The genes are TRBV11-1 and TRBJ1-1; D may be TRBD1 (6 bases). Trimming cost V 4 bases and J 1 base, with 7 bases left between them. The CDR3 totals 13 residues. CDR1 is SGHAT, CDR2 FQDESV, per germline (reference sequence). The DNA for the CDR3 is TGTGCCAGCAGCTGGGGACAGAACACTGAAGCTTTCTTT. Amino acid sequence: CASSWGQNTEAFF.

In DNA, the CDR3 is TGTGCCAGCAGCGTCCATACAGGGGGCCTGGGCGAGCAGTACTTC. Residues: CASSVHTGGLGEQYF. The chain joins TRBV9 to TRBJ2-7; 9 bases are a match to TRBD1. Looked up from germline, CDR1 is SGDLS and CDR2 is YYNGEE. The junction had 9 bases not matched to a gene; V was cut back by 2 bases and J by 6 bases. CDR3 size: 15 residues.

As regards this clone: One end of the junction fails to match germline, which may point to a read error. The chain employs TRBV7-7 and TRBJ1-5, with 7 bases lining up with TRBD1. The CDR3 runs 13 residues. Germline CDR1 is SSHAT and CDR2 is FNYEAQ (reference sequence). CDR3 region: CASSQDRNQPQHF. The CDR3 nucleotides read TGTGCTAGCAGCCAGGACAGGAATCAGCCCCAGCATTTT.

CDR3 DNA sequence: TGTGCCAGCAGTTCCTCCGGGACAGCTTCTCGTGGCTACACCTTC. It yields the protein CASSSSGTASRGYTF. The chain links TRBV28 to TRBJ1-2; TRBD1 matches at 7 bases. Germline CDR1 reads MDHEN; CDR2 reads SYDVKM. The CDR3 runs to 15 residues. V lost 4 bases to trimming and J lost 7 bases; unmatched junction nucleotides: 12.

The genes are TRBV2 and TRBJ2-3; the match to TRBD2 covers 9 bases. With 6 bases clipped from V and 0 bases from J, the junction kept 4 bases outside the gene matches. CDR1 and CDR2 from the germline V gene are SNHLY and FYNNEI. The CDR3 is 15 residues long. The chain's CDR3 is CASRRAGGSTDTQYF. The CDR3 DNA sequence: TGTGCCAGCAGGAGAGCGGGAGGTAGCACAGATACGCAGTATTTT.

The chain is built from TRBV19 and TRBJ1-5; a weak D match, TRBD1 (6 bases). V was pared by 4 bases and J by 4 bases, with 11 bases between. CDR3 size: 14 residues. CDR1 LNHDA and CDR2 SQIVND come from the germline V gene (reference sequence). The CDR3 here is CASSTHRDNQPQHF. CDR3 in DNA: TGTGCCAGTAGTACCCACAGGGATAATCAGCCCCAGCATTTT.